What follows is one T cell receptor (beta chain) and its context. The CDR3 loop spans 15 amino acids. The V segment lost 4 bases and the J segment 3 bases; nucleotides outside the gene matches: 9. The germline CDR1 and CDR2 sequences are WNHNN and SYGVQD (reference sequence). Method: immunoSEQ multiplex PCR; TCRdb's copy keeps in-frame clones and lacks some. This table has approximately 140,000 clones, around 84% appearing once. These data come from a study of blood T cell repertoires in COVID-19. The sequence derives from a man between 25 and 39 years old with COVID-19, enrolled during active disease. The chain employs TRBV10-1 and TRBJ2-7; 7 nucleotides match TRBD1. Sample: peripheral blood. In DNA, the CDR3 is TGCGCCAGCAGTGGGGTAGGGACAGCCGTCTACGAGCAGTACTTC. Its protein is CASSGVGTAVYEQYF.